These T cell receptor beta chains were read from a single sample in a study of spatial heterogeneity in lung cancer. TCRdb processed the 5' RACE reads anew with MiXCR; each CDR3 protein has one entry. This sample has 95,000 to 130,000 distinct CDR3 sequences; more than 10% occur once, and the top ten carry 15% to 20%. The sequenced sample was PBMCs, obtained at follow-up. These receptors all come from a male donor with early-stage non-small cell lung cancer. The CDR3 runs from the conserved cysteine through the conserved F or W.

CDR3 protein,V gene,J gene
CASKVADYGYTF,TRBV5-1,TRBJ1-2
CASSPRTGLNTEAFF,TRBV12-3/TRBV12-4,TRBJ1-1
CASKRGGGDTQYF,TRBV7-2,TRBJ2-3
CASSRSGLAGTDTQYF,TRBV7-3,TRBJ2-3
CASSGDRENSPLHF,TRBV10-1,TRBJ1-6
CASSFRPGPQHF,TRBV12-3/TRBV12-4,TRBJ1-5
CSVEGAMNTEAFF,TRBV29-1,TRBJ1-1
CASSEQGRENEQFF,TRBV6-1,TRBJ2-1
CATSGTDSNSPLHF,TRBV24-1,TRBJ1-6
CASRKDNEQFF,TRBV6-2/TRBV6-3,TRBJ2-1
CASSMIPTLGVNQPQHF,TRBV19,TRBJ1-5
CATRLEVARSDGYTF,TRBV15,TRBJ1-2
CASGLGTEETQYF,TRBV12-5,TRBJ2-5
CSAGQGANQPQHF,TRBV20-1,TRBJ1-5
CASRQGYTEAFF,TRBV2,TRBJ1-1
CASSHRAGTQYF,TRBV9,TRBJ2-5
CASSPGPFYNEQFF,TRBV12-3/TRBV12-4,TRBJ2-1
CASRGRANYEQYF,TRBV7-9,TRBJ2-7
CASSSGAYNEQFF,TRBV11-1,TRBJ2-1
CASRLTDTQYF,TRBV6-5,TRBJ2-3
CASEESSGNTIYF,TRBV6-1,TRBJ1-3
CASSQQGNYGYTF,TRBV18,TRBJ1-2
CASSPRTSGNNEQFF,TRBV2,TRBJ2-1
CASSTGTSGQYF,TRBV13,TRBJ2-7
CASSLEASGGSSYNEQFF,TRBV12-3/TRBV12-4,TRBJ2-1
CASSQASGVRTDTQYF,TRBV4-1,TRBJ2-3
CASSQDGAHNEQFF,TRBV4-1,TRBJ2-1
CASSSQWVRTGELFF,TRBV5-8,TRBJ2-2
CASRPTGANTEAFF,TRBV2,TRBJ1-1
CAIGRGQQDNSPLHF,TRBV10-3,TRBJ1-6
CASSWQGGYEQYF,TRBV14,TRBJ2-7
CATARVRLHYEQYF,TRBV7-2,TRBJ2-7
CSARRRGGTDTQYF,TRBV20-1,TRBJ2-3
CASSMNYEQYF,TRBV11-2,TRBJ2-7
CSVEVGLGRSNEQFF,TRBV29-1,TRBJ2-1
CASSQDRGQWEQFF,TRBV11-2,TRBJ2-1
CASTTTGHAQPQHF,TRBV9,TRBJ1-5
CASSRGTRSYGYTF,TRBV7-8,TRBJ1-2
CASSPPGTYNEQFF,TRBV7-9,TRBJ2-1
CASSQNQGAETQYF,TRBV3-1,TRBJ2-5
CASSPRSPDEQYF,TRBV18,TRBJ2-7
CASSFLRGQSEQYF,TRBV5-1,TRBJ2-7
CASRSTGGNEQFF,TRBV27,TRBJ2-1
CSVLGAGNTIYF,TRBV20-1,TRBJ1-3
CASSADGANTEAFF,TRBV5-1,TRBJ1-1
CASSYFRGGFYEQYF,TRBV6-5,TRBJ2-7
CAWSVAGGPHEQFF,TRBV30,TRBJ2-1